Many counts were recorded for the clone carrying this T cell receptor (beta chain). Its specificity is unknown. The sample belongs to a study of neurological immune-mediated disorders. Study-level points and caveats: None of the CDR3 amino acid sequences in expanded clones turned up in more than one subject, which points to private repertoires in all groups. Levels of TCR clonal expansion peaked in HTLV-1-associated myelopathy and reached their lowest in multiple sclerosis, under those of healthy controls.

5'RACE with 10-nucleotide random UMIs generated the cDNA. TCRdb re-called the 5' RACE reads with MiXCR, one entry per CDR3 protein. This table holds roughly 100,000 distinct CDR3 sequences, 3.5% found once. Trimming at V came to 3 bases and at J to 5 bases, leaving 3 bases not matched to a gene. The length of the CDR3 is 15 residues. Germline V gives CDR1 MDHEN, CDR2 SYDVKM. The unsorted libraries were prepared from 2 million PBMCs (stored at -80 C). This receptor was identified in a woman aged 18-30 years with multiple sclerosis. This chain links TRBV28 with TRBJ2-2; 10 positions match TRBD2. Sequences were obtained from PBMCs. CDR3 nucleotides: TGTGCCAGCAGTTTGAGCGGGAGGGAGACCGGGGAGCTGTTTTTT. Translation: CASSLSGRETGELFF.